The 5 T cell receptor beta chains below were found in one sample sequenced in a study of OX40 agonist ivuxolimab in advanced cancers. Data came from immunoSEQ multiplex PCR; TCRdb stores just in-frame clones and leaves some out. The table shows about 50,000 clones, with 84% occurring only once. Here the sequenced sample was CD4+ or CD8+ T cells sorted from blood, taken in a trial of the OX40 agonist ivuxolimab. All receptors derive from an adult with an advanced solid tumor such as melanoma, head and neck, liver or kidney cancer.

The chain links TRBV5-6 to TRBJ2-5, with a weak D call TRBD2 (6 bases). Per germline, CDR1 SGHDT and CDR2 YYEEEE. V shed 2 bases and J shed 1 base, with 9 bases lying between them. This CDR3 is 14 amino acids long. CDR3 sequence (DNA): TGTGCCAGCAGCTTTCTAGCGAGCCAAGAGACCCAGTACTTC. It yields the protein CASSFLASQETQYF.

The chain uses TRBV5-1 and TRBJ2-5; the D gene could be TRBD1 or TRBD2 (6 bases each). Trimming removed 4 bases from V and 5 bases from J, with 21 bases in between. CDR3 length: 16 amino acids. CDR1 and CDR2 (germline): SGHRS, YFSETQ. This chain's CDR3 is CASSTGSRGGGETQYF. The CDR3 DNA follows: TGCGCCAGCAGCACCGGATCCAGGGGCGGAGGGGAGACCCAGTACTTC.

This chain connects TRBV29-1 to TRBJ1-4, with no clear D. The V gene's germline CDR1 is SQVTM and CDR2 ANQGSEA. V was shortened by 6 bases and J by 0 bases, with 11 bases between the two germline ends. The CDR3 extends over 14 amino acids. CDR3: CSVKGRSTNEKLFF. The CDR3 nucleotides read TGCAGCGTAAAAGGTAGATCAACTAATGAAAAACTGTTTTTT.

V usage is TRBV6-1 and J usage is TRBJ2-2; the D gene is possibly TRBD2 (6 bases). Germline-derived CDR1 and CDR2 are MNHNS and SASEGT. The length of the CDR3 is 15 residues. Between the trimmed V and J ends, which lost 4 bases and 4 bases, there was a span of 13 bases. The CDR3 nucleotides read TGTGCCAGCAGTGGGGTCGGGGGTAGCACCGGGGAGCTGTTTTTT. As protein: CASSGVGGSTGELFF.

The rearrangement joins TRBV14 to TRBJ1-1; D is unresolved. This CDR3 contains 13 residues. Per germline, CDR1 SGHDN and CDR2 FVKESK. Trimming cost V 0 bases and J 1 base, with 3 bases left between them. For the CDR3, the DNA is TGTGCCAGCAGCCAAGACCGGAACACTGAAGCTTTCTTT. It specifies CASSQDRNTEAFF.